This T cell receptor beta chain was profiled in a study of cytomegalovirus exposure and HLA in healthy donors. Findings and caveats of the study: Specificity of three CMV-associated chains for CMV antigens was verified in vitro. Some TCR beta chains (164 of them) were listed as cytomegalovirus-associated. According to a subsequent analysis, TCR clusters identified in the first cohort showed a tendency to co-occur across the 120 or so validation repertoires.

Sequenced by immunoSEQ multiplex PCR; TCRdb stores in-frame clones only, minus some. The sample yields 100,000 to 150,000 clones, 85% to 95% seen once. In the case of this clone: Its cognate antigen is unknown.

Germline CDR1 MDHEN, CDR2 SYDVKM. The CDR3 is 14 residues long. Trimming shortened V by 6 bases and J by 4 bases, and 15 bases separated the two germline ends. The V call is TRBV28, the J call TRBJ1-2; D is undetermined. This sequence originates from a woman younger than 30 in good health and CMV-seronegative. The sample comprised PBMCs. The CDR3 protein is CASSLRTEGYGYTF. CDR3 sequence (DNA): TGTGCCAGCAGCCTTCGGACGGAGGGCTATGGCTACACCTTC.